The clone carrying this T cell receptor (beta chain) came up a few times. Its antigen is still unknown. Exclusion followed for patients with uncontrolled infection, other autoimmune disease, pregnancy or lactation. This sample is part of a study of T cells in Graves' hyperthyroidism and ophthalmopathy. Study conclusions and caveats: Most expanded thyroid clonotypes above 0.001 also appeared in blood.

From RNA transcripts, TCR beta CDR3 regions were amplified. The HTBI set primed first-round TCR CDR3 RT-PCR. TCRdb re-called the multiplex PCR reads through MiXCR, storing one row per CDR3 protein. In the table there are 500,000 to 800,000 distinct CDR3 sequences, about 45% of which are singletons. Trimming removed 2 bases from V and 6 bases from J, with 8 bases in between. The CDR3 has 13 residues. Germline V gene data show CDR1 as LNHDA and CDR2 as SQIVND (reference sequence). The chain has TRBV19 and TRBJ1-5; unclear D gene. Sample: peripheral blood or thyroid tissue (not recorded which). This TCR was sampled from an adult man with Graves' disease, either hyperthyroidism or ophthalmopathy (not recorded which). In nucleotides, the CDR3 is TGTGCCAGTAGTATAATGGGTCGTCAGCCCCAGCATTTT. Its translation is CASSIMGRQPQHF.